The 14 T cell receptor beta chains below were found in one sample sequenced in a study of cytomegalovirus exposure and HLA in healthy donors. Primers for the PCR totalled 60 Vbeta and 13 Jbeta. Clones were read by immunoSEQ multiplex PCR, and TCRdb kept only the in-frame ones, dropping some. The sample lists about 210,000 clones; approximately 83% were seen once. The sample comprised PBMCs. The source of these receptors is a woman aged 50 to 65 in good health and CMV-seropositive.

The V call is TRBV7-3, the J call TRBJ1-2; 7 bases are a match to TRBD1. Germline CDR1 is SGHTA and CDR2 is FQGTGA. The CDR3 is 15 amino acids. The J segment lost 3 bases and the V segment lost 0 bases, leaving 4 bases of the junction unmatched. CDR3 sequence (DNA): TGTGCCAGCAGCTTAACGACAGGGACGTACTATGGCTACACCTTC. Translating it yields CASSLTTGTYYGYTF.

The chain carries TRBV18 and TRBJ1-1, with no clear D. Per the germline V gene, CDR1 is KGHSH and CDR2 is LQKENI. The CDR3 totals 18 residues. V was trimmed by 0 bases and J by 5 bases, leaving 22 bases between them. The CDR3 DNA is TGTGCCAGCTCACCACCGAGGGTGAGGGCTGCTATGGTAACTGAAGCTTTCTTT. Amino acid sequence: CASSPPRVRAAMVTEAFF.

V is TRBV7-2 and J is TRBJ1-2; no clear D. V was trimmed by 1 base and J by 0 bases, leaving 12 bases between them. Per the germline V gene, CDR1 is SGHTA and CDR2 is FQGNSA. The CDR3 runs 16 residues. The DNA for the CDR3 is TGTGCCAGCAGCTTAGGGAGGACGGAGTCTAACTATGGCTACACCTTC. Translation gives CASSLGRTESNYGYTF.

The genes are TRBV7-2 and TRBJ1-2; 9 bases map to TRBD1. The CDR3 extends over 15 amino acids. Germline values: CDR1 SGHTA, CDR2 FQGNSA. V shed 5 bases, J shed 2 bases, and the junction held 6 bases outside the gene matches. The CDR3: CASSPNRGPNYGYTF. CDR3 DNA: TGTGCCAGCAGCCCGAACAGGGGGCCGAACTATGGCTACACCTTC.

V usage is TRBV6-6 and J usage is TRBJ1-5; 7 bases line up with TRBD1. Germline loops: CDR1 MNHNY, CDR2 SVGAGI (reference sequence). This CDR3 is built from 14 residues. V lost 11 bases to trimming and J lost 7 bases; unmatched junction nucleotides: 14. The DNA of the CDR3 is TGTGCCGTACGATTGAACAGGGGCGGCCAGCCCCAGCATTTT. It codes for CAVRLNRGGQPQHF.

This clone was picked up one time. The chain links TRBV6-5 to TRBJ1-5, with D uncertain. This CDR3 has 14 residues. The V gene lost 6 bases and the J gene lost 0 bases, with 9 bases spanning the gap. Looked up from germline, CDR1 is MNHEY and CDR2 is SVGAGI. CDR3 amino acids: CASSLRNSNQPQHF. CDR3 coding DNA: TGTGCCAGCAGCTTGAGGAATAGCAATCAGCCCCAGCATTTT.

The chain carries TRBV9 and TRBJ1-4; 10 bases are a match to TRBD1. CDR1 and CDR2 from the germline V gene are SGDLS and YYNGEE. The J segment lost 3 bases and the V segment lost 4 bases, leaving 3 bases of the junction unmatched. The CDR3 is 15 amino acids. The CDR3 spells CASSLTGGANEKLFF. The CDR3, as DNA: TGTGCCAGCAGCTTGACAGGGGGCGCTAATGAAAAACTGTTTTTT.

The chain couples TRBV6-5 to TRBJ1-4; a possible D gene is TRBD1 (6 bases). Germline V CDR1 and CDR2: MNHEY, SVGAGI. The CDR3 contains 15 residues. Trimming left V 6 bases short and J 7 bases short, with 18 bases between. CDR3 sequence: CASSFTGYGVEKLFF. The CDR3 region has the DNA TGTGCCAGCAGCTTTACAGGGTACGGAGTTGAAAAACTGTTTTTT.

The chain employs TRBV18 and TRBJ2-7; 8 nucleotides line up with TRBD1. Germline V CDR1 and CDR2: KGHSH, LQKENI. V trimming: 3 bases; J trimming: 3 bases; junction bases outside the gene matches: 7. This CDR3 has 15 residues. The CDR3 sequence: CASSPTPGQDYEQYF. The CDR3, as DNA: TGTGCCAGCTCACCGACTCCGGGACAGGACTACGAGCAGTACTTC.

The genes are TRBV19 and TRBJ2-5, with 12 bases lining up with TRBD2. Germline loops: CDR1 LNHDA, CDR2 SQIVND (reference sequence). Losses at the gene ends were 3 bases for V and 4 bases for J; bases not matched to a gene: 9. The CDR3 sequence is 17 residues long. The CDR3 coding sequence is TGTGCCAGTAGTATTTCCCGACTAGCGGGGGAGGGAGAGACCCAGTACTTC. Its protein is CASSISRLAGEGETQYF.

This rearrangement joins TRBV4-1 to TRBJ1-5; tentatively, D is TRBD1 (5 bases). The V end lost 1 base, the J end lost 6 bases, and 16 bases lay between the germline ends. Germline values: CDR1 MGHRA, CDR2 YSYEKL. The CDR3 totals 16 residues. CDR3 in amino acids: CASSQGPRVTSQPQHF. The DNA for the CDR3 is TGCGCCAGCAGCCAAGGCCCCAGGGTGACGAGTCAGCCCCAGCATTTT.

The rearrangement links TRBV5-6 to TRBJ2-3; 10 bases are a match to TRBD2. The CDR3 spans 16 residues. Germline-derived CDR1 and CDR2 are SGHDT and YYEEEE. With 1 base clipped from V and 2 bases from J, the junction kept 4 bases outside the gene matches. Here the CDR3 DNA reads TGTGCCAGCAGCTTGTTGAGCGGGGGGGCCACAGATACGCAGTATTTT. Encoded protein: CASSLLSGGATDTQYF. Using reference TRBV5-6 and TRBJ2-3 for the parts outside the CDR3, the full variable domain is DAGVTQSPTHLIKTRGQQVTLRCSPKSGHDTVSWYQQALGQGPQFIFQYYEEEERQRGNFPDRFSGHQFPNYSSELNVNALLLGDSALYLCASSLLSGGATDTQYFGPGTRLTVL.

The chain recombines TRBV11-2 with TRBJ1-1; 8 bases line up with TRBD1. V trimming: 2 bases; J trimming: 6 bases; junction bases outside the gene matches: 8. The CDR3 runs to 15 residues. Germline V CDR1 and CDR2: SGHAT, FQNNGV. As DNA, the CDR3 is TGTGCCAGCAGCTTAAGCGGGACAGGTACTTCTGAAGCTTTCTTT. This encodes CASSLSGTGTSEAFF.

The chain links TRBV4-1 to TRBJ1-1; D call uncertain. This CDR3 contains 14 residues. CDR1 is MGHRA and CDR2 is YSYEKL in the germline V gene. With 2 bases removed from V and 1 base from J, the gap between germline ends came to 8 bases. CDR3 DNA sequence: TGCGCCAGCAGCCAACCCAGGCAGAACACTGAAGCTTTCTTT. As protein: CASSQPRQNTEAFF.